The 18 T cell receptor beta chains given below trace back to one sample, sequenced in a study of CD8+ T cells in alopecia areata. Individuals with alopecia areata gave both lesional scalp punch biopsies and peripheral blood for collection. RNA was isolated and reverse transcribed to cDNA, the sequencing template. The repertoire was sequenced with immunoSEQ multiplex PCR; TCRdb's copy has only in-frame clones and lacks some. The sample holds under 20,000 clones, more than 60% seen once. Specimen: skin, collected at week 0. These receptors were obtained from a human donor with alopecia areata.

The CDR3 loop reads CASSLEVRLTDTQYF. The CDR3 DNA follows: TGTGCCAGCAGCTTAGAGGTCAGGTTGACAGATACGCAGTATTTT. The chain combines TRBV11-2 with TRBJ2-3; D gene ambiguous. Trimming left V 0 bases short and J 3 bases short, with 10 bases between. The germline V gene has CDR1 SGHAT and CDR2 FQNNGV. CDR3 length equals 15 residues. The variable domain in full, with the rest retrieved from reference TRBV11-2 and TRBJ2-3, is EAGVAQSPRYKIIEKRQSVAFWCNPISGHATLYWYQQILGQGPKLLIQFQNNGVVDDSQLPKDRFSAERLKGVDSTLKIQPAKLEDSAVYLCASSLEVRLTDTQYFGPGTRLTVL.

The CDR3 DNA is TGTGCCAGCAGCTCTTTTATGACACGCTACGAGCAGTACTTC. Translated, it gives CASSSFMTRYEQYF. The V and J genes are TRBV7-9 and TRBJ2-7; D is uncertain. The CDR3 is 14 residues long. From germline, CDR1 is SEHNR and CDR2 FQNEAQ (reference sequence). Trimming cost V 4 bases and J 3 bases, with 13 bases left between them. Full variable domain (missing parts from reference TRBV7-9 and TRBJ2-7): DTGVSQNPRHKITKRGQNVTFRCDPISEHNRLYWYRQTLGQGPEFLTYFQNEAQLEKSRLLSDRFSAERPKGSFSTLEIQRTEQGDSAMYLCASSSFMTRYEQYFGPGTRLTVT.

This clone was recorded only once. The chain links TRBV6-6 to TRBJ2-1; D possibly corresponds to TRBD1 (6 bases). Between the trimmed V and J ends, which lost 2 bases and 10 bases, there was a span of 9 bases. Germline-derived CDR1 and CDR2 are MNHNY and SVGAGI (reference sequence). The CDR3 is made up of 12 amino acids. The CDR3 DNA reads TGTGCCAGCAGTTACCTCAGGGGCGAGCAGTTCTTC. It translates to CASSYLRGEQFF.

The chain carries TRBV19 and TRBJ2-7; D gene unclear. Germline values: CDR1 LNHDA, CDR2 SQIVND (reference sequence). The CDR3 is 14 residues long. V gave up 6 bases and J gave up 3 bases, with 15 bases separating them. The CDR3 protein is CASSLGGANYEQYF. For the CDR3, the DNA is TGTGCCAGTAGCCTAGGTGGAGCCAACTACGAGCAGTACTTC.

The rearrangement links TRBV11-2 to TRBJ2-5; no definite D call. Trimming left V 1 base short and J 5 bases short, with 8 bases between. The V gene's germline CDR1 is SGHAT and CDR2 FQNNGV. CDR3 size: 13 residues. DNA for the CDR3: TGTGCCAGCAGCTTAGGAGTTATGGAGACCCAGTACTTC. Its protein is CASSLGVMETQYF.

The CDR3 nucleotides are TGTGCCAGTTCCCCCTGGGGGTTGGCTAATGAAAAACTGTTTTTT. Translating gives CASSPWGLANEKLFF. The chain carries TRBV14 and TRBJ1-4; D might be TRBD1 (5 bases). This CDR3 spans 15 amino acids. The germline V and J ends were trimmed by 9 bases and 3 bases, with 17 bases remaining between them. Germline loops: CDR1 SGHDN, CDR2 FVKESK. Full variable domain (outside the CDR3, taken from reference TRBV14 and TRBJ1-4): EAGVTQFPSHSVIEKGQTVTLRCDPISGHDNLYWYRRVMGKEIKFLLHFVKESKQDESGMPNNRFLAERTGGTYSTLKVQPAELEDSGVYFCASSPWGLANEKLFFGSGTQLSVL.

The table lists this clone with a few counts. J is TRBJ1-3 and V is TRBV9, with D uncertain. The CDR3 has 15 residues. V was shortened by 0 bases and J by 4 bases, with 11 bases between the two germline ends. CDR1 and CDR2 from the germline V gene are SGDLS and YYNGEE. CDR3 sequence (DNA): TGTGCCAGCAGCGTAGTCGGAGCAGTCGGAAACACCATATATTTT. Its translation: CASSVVGAVGNTIYF.

The chain links TRBV7-3 to TRBJ1-6; D not certain. The CDR3 runs 15 residues. In germline, CDR1 is SGHTA, CDR2 FQGTGA. V was shortened by 2 bases and J by 7 bases, with 12 bases between the two germline ends. The CDR3 region has the DNA TGTGCCAGCAGCTTATCCCAGCCGGGGAATTCACCCCTCCACTTT. Its protein product is CASSLSQPGNSPLHF.

CDR3 sequence: CASSTSNRGQKNTGELFF. CDR3 DNA sequence: TGTGCCAGTAGTACATCAAATCGGGGACAGAAGAACACCGGGGAGCTGTTTTTT. This chain uses TRBV19 with TRBJ2-2; TRBD1 agrees at 7 bases. J lost 1 base, V lost 4 bases, and 12 bases had no gene match. CDR3 length: 18 residues. CDR1 is LNHDA, CDR2 SQIVND, per germline (reference sequence).

The V and J genes are TRBV2 and TRBJ1-5; maybe TRBD1 (6 bases). The CDR3 spans 15 residues. The germline V and J ends were trimmed by 6 bases and 1 base, with 13 bases remaining between them. The germline gives CDR1 SNHLY, CDR2 FYNNEI. The CDR3 region has the DNA TGTGCCAGCAGACCATATCAGGGGAGCAATCAGCCCCAGCATTTT. Protein product: CASRPYQGSNQPQHF.

The chain carries TRBV7-3 and TRBJ1-2; 9 bases match TRBD1. Trimming removed 2 bases from V and 6 bases from J; junction bases left unmatched: 1. The CDR3 extends over 13 amino acids. Germline lookup yields CDR1 SGHTA and CDR2 FQGTGA. Here the CDR3 reads CASSLGTGNGYTF. The DNA for the CDR3 is TGTGCCAGCAGCTTAGGGACAGGGAATGGCTACACCTTC.

V is TRBV4-3 and J is TRBJ1-2; weak D call: TRBD1 (5 bases). Per the germline V gene, CDR1 is LGHNA and CDR2 is YSLEER. Deletions cut 0 bases from V and 3 bases from J, with 8 bases between. CDR3 length: 14 residues. In DNA form, the CDR3 reads TGCGCCAGCAGCCAAGATATGGGGCACTATGGCTACACCTTC. Translating it yields CASSQDMGHYGYTF.

This clone was observed a few times. The chain has TRBV7-9 and TRBJ2-2; weak D call: TRBD1 (6 bases). The CDR3 sequence is 15 residues long. The V gene lost 1 base and the J gene lost 0 bases, with 6 bases spanning the gap. Germline V gene lookup returns CDR1 SEHNR and CDR2 FQNEAQ (reference sequence). As DNA, the CDR3 is TGTGCCAGCAGCTTAGGGACAGCGAACACCGGGGAGCTGTTTTTT. This translates into CASSLGTANTGELFF.

V usage is TRBV5-1 and J usage is TRBJ1-2; a possible D gene is TRBD1 (5 bases). This CDR3 contains 16 residues. Trimming removed 3 bases at V and 3 bases at J, with 18 bases between. Per the germline V gene, CDR1 is SGHRS and CDR2 is YFSETQ. The chain's CDR3 is CASSWDPTTAYYGYTF. Written as DNA, the CDR3 is TGCGCCAGCAGCTGGGACCCTACGACAGCTTACTATGGCTACACCTTC.

The chain links TRBV29-1 to TRBJ1-3; D gene ambiguous. The V end was cut by 1 base, the J end by 5 bases, with 6 bases between. CDR1 is SQVTM and CDR2 is ANQGSEA in the germline V gene. This CDR3 is built from 12 residues. CDR3 sequence: CSVEAVRNTIYF. CDR3 nucleotide sequence: TGCAGCGTTGAAGCGGTGAGAAACACCATATATTTT.

This chain links TRBV4-3 with TRBJ2-2; D may be TRBD2 (5 bases). Germline V gene lookup returns CDR1 LGHNA and CDR2 YSLEER. The CDR3 is made up of 20 amino acids. The V and J ends lost 0 bases and 4 bases respectively, with 24 bases between them. The CDR3 loop is CASSQDLPPSELGVTGELFF. For the CDR3, the DNA is TGCGCCAGCAGCCAAGATCTCCCCCCCTCTGAGCTCGGGGTCACCGGGGAGCTGTTTTTT.

The V call is TRBV6-1, the J call TRBJ1-5; D not certain. There are 12 residues in the CDR3. Looked up from germline, CDR1 is MNHNS and CDR2 is SASEGT. V was trimmed by 4 bases and J by 6 bases, leaving 7 bases between them. This CDR3 reads CASSGDFQPQHF. CDR3 DNA: TGTGCCAGCAGTGGAGATTTTCAGCCCCAGCATTTT.

This chain links TRBV11-1 with TRBJ1-1, with TRBD1 matching 7 bases. The ends lost 0 bases at V and 7 bases at J; junction bases unmatched: 8. This CDR3 has 15 residues. In germline, CDR1 is SGHAT, CDR2 FQDESV (reference sequence). The DNA of the CDR3 is TGTGCCAGCAGCTTAGCGAGCGGGACAGCTGTTGAAGCTTTCTTT. It encodes CASSLASGTAVEAFF.